Detailed here is one TCR beta chain. The sample comes from a study of control samples from healthy donors and cancer patients. The CDR3 sequence is 11 residues long. Germline V gene sequence: CDR1 GTSNPN, CDR2 SVGIG (reference sequence). V was clipped by 4 bases and J by 0 bases, with 3 bases between them. The method was immunoSEQ multiplex PCR; TCRdb's version includes in-frame clones alone and lacks a portion of them. The sample records around 130,000 clones, under 95% being singletons. The receptor comes from a man aged 18 to 29 in good health. The material sequenced was blood. The V call is TRBV30, the J call TRBJ1-1; D remains unclear. The CDR3 DNA reads as TGTGCCTGGAACCTGAACACTGAAGCTTTCTTT. This codes for CAWNLNTEAFF. Variable domain in full (rest from reference TRBV30 and TRBJ1-1): SQTIHQWPATLVQPVGSPLSLECTVEGTSNPNLYWYRQAAGRGLQLLFYSVGIGQISSEVPQNLSASRPQDRQFILSSKKLLLSDSGFYLCAWNLNTEAFFGQGTRLTVV.